This TCR beta chain was sequenced during a study of Graves' ophthalmopathy and Graves' hyperthyroidism. The study, taken as a whole, reports: The model achieved approximately 71% sensitivity and 72% to 75% specificity for ophthalmopathy progression.

Germline V gene data show CDR1 as MGHRA and CDR2 as YSYEKL. CDR3 length: 17 amino acids. J gave up 5 bases and V 0 bases, and 12 bases lay outside the gene matches. Beta-chain TCR CDR3 regions were amplified from RNA transcripts. An initial RT-PCR round employing HTBI primers preceded a second-round multiplex PCR. TCRdb recomputed calls from the multiplex PCR reads with MiXCR, one row per CDR3 protein. The table lists 560,000 or so distinct CDR3 sequences, under 40% of them singletons, with roughly 4% in the top ten. Many counts were recorded for this clonotype. No antigen is known for it. The receptor was isolated from an adult man with Graves' hyperthyroidism. The material sequenced was peripheral blood or thyroid tissue (not recorded which). The chain couples TRBV4-1 to TRBJ2-7, with TRBD1 matching over 8 bases. For the CDR3, the DNA is TGCGCCAGCAGCCAAGATGTTGGCCAGGGGGCGCTAAACGAGCAGTACTTC. It codes for CASSQDVGQGALNEQYF.